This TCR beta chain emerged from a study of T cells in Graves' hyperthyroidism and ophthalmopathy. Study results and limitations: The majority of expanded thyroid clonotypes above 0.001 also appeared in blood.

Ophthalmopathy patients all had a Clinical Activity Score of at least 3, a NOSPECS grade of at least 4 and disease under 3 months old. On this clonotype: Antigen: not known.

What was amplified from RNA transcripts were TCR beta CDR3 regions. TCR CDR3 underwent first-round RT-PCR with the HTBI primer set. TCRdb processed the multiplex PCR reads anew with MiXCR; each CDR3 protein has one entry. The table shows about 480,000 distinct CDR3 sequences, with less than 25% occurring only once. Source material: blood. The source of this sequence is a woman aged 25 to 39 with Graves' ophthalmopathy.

CDR3: CASSPGWGYEQYF. The DNA for the CDR3 is TGTGCCAGCAGTCCTGGATGGGGCTACGAGCAGTACTTC. The chain carries TRBV12-3 or TRBV12-4 and TRBJ2-7; unclear D gene. The CDR3 runs to 13 residues. V was clipped by 5 bases and J by 3 bases, with 11 bases between them.